One sample yielded the 14 T cell receptor beta chains listed below, sequenced in a study of shared T cell receptors in the human thymus. Sequenced by immunoSEQ multiplex PCR; TCRdb stores in-frame clones only, minus some. This sample has hundreds of thousands of clones, with 70% to 90% found just once. These data were also filed under a second study, of human thymus T cells.

What was sequenced was thymocytes. Receptors were obtained from a girl under two years old with a congenital heart defect.

V gene TRBV7-2 combines with J gene TRBJ2-5, with D perhaps matching TRBD1 (5 bases). CDR3 length equals 15 residues. The germline gives CDR1 SGHTA, CDR2 FQGNSA. V lost 1 base to trimming and J lost 4 bases, with 13 bases between them. The CDR3 is CASSLVEKGRETQYF. The CDR3 nucleotides read TGTGCCAGCAGCTTAGTCGAGAAGGGGCGAGAGACCCAGTACTTC.

In its sample, this clone was seen a few times. The chain couples TRBV19 to TRBJ1-2; 7 bases fit TRBD1. CDR1 LNHDA and CDR2 SQIVND come from the germline V gene (reference sequence). J was trimmed by 8 bases and V by 6 bases; bases with no gene match: 6. This CDR3 has 12 residues. Here the CDR3 reads CASSMTGRGYTF. As DNA, the CDR3 is TGTGCCAGTAGCATGACAGGGAGAGGCTACACCTTC.

The rearrangement uses TRBV15 and TRBJ1-2, with 8 bases fitting TRBD1. The CDR3 consists of 15 residues. The trim removed 5 bases at V and 4 bases at J, leaving 9 bases unmatched. Germline V gene sequence: CDR1 LNHNV, CDR2 YYDKDF (reference sequence). Here the CDR3 DNA reads TGTGCCACCAGCGACAGGGGACAGGCCCTCTATGGCTACACCTTC. This encodes CATSDRGQALYGYTF. Drawing the rest from reference TRBV15 and TRBJ1-2, the complete variable domain is DAMVIQNPRYQVTQFGKPVTLSCSQTLNHNVMYWYQQKSSQAPKLLFHYYDKDFNNEADTPDNFQSRRPNTSFCFLDIRSPGLGDTAMYLCATSDRGQALYGYTFGSGTRLTVV.

This chain uses TRBV4-1 with TRBJ1-4; 8 bases map to TRBD1. There are 17 residues in the CDR3. The V gene's germline CDR1 is MGHRA and CDR2 YSYEKL. V lost 4 bases and J lost 7; bases outside the gene matches: 14. CDR3: CASSPPPGQARSEKLFF. The CDR3 region has the DNA TGCGCCAGCAGCCCACCCCCGGGACAGGCTCGGAGTGAAAAACTGTTTTTT.

The chain uses TRBV13 and TRBJ1-6, with a weak D call TRBD1 (6 bases). Germline-derived CDR1 and CDR2 are PRHDT and FYEKMQ (reference sequence). Trimming took off 5 bases at V and 10 bases at J, with 15 bases between the two ends. This CDR3 has 14 residues. The CDR3 loop reads CASSPRSGQSPLHF. CDR3 nucleotides: TGTGCCAGCAGCCCGAGGTCAGGACAGTCACCCCTCCACTTT.

The gene calls are TRBV4-1 and TRBJ1-5; a possible D gene is TRBD1 (5 bases). The length of the CDR3 is 20 residues. Trimming cost V 0 bases and J 2 bases, with 23 bases left between them. Germline assignment: CDR1 MGHRA and CDR2 YSYEKL. CDR3 protein: CASSQEGRAGWQGGNQPQHF. The CDR3 DNA sequence: TGCGCCAGCAGCCAAGAAGGCAGGGCGGGGTGGCAGGGTGGCAATCAGCCCCAGCATTTT.

The gene calls are TRBV10-3 and TRBJ2-2, with 8 nucleotides matching TRBD2. This CDR3 is 18 amino acids long. J lost 4 bases, V lost 2 bases, and 12 bases had no gene match. Germline lookup yields CDR1 ENHRY and CDR2 SYGVKD. The CDR3 bases are TGTGCCATCAGTGAGCCCGCCGGGGGGGAGGTATTCACCGGGGAGCTGTTTTTT. It codes for CAISEPAGGEVFTGELFF.

The chain combines TRBV5-1 with TRBJ1-6; 8 bases agree with TRBD1. This CDR3 has 14 residues. The germline gives CDR1 SGHRS, CDR2 YFSETQ. V dropped 3 bases and J dropped 10; count of bases not matched to a gene: 6. Here the CDR3 DNA reads TGCGCCAGCAGCTCCGGACAGGGTAGATCACCCCTCCACTTT. This translates into CASSSGQGRSPLHF.

This clone appeared once. This chain uses TRBV6-4 with TRBJ2-1; no reliable D call. The germline gives CDR1 MRHNA, CDR2 SNTAGT. The CDR3 sequence is 15 residues long. V was cut by 0 bases and J by 1 base, with 7 bases left in between. CDR3 DNA sequence: TGTGCCAGCAGTGACTCGAACGGGTCCTACAATGAGCAGTTCTTC. Its translation: CASSDSNGSYNEQFF.

The chain joins TRBV19 to TRBJ2-5; D may be TRBD1 (6 bases). Germline V CDR1 and CDR2: LNHDA, SQIVND (reference sequence). Between the trimmed V and J ends, which lost 0 bases and 0 bases, there was a span of 14 bases. The CDR3 runs to 17 residues. The CDR3 DNA reads as TGTGCCAGTAGTATAGAAGACGGACAGCTGTACCAAGAGACCCAGTACTTC. Its protein is CASSIEDGQLYQETQYF.

The sample holds a few counts of this clone. The chain recombines TRBV7-9 with TRBJ1-1, with 7 bases aligning to TRBD1. CDR3 size: 19 residues. The ends lost 1 base at V and 3 bases at J; junction bases unmatched: 17. Germline values: CDR1 SEHNR, CDR2 FQNEAQ (reference sequence). The CDR3 region has the DNA TGTGCCAGCAGCTTAGTTCAGACAGGGCATGAAAAGGTGGACACTGAAGCTTTCTTT. Its protein is CASSLVQTGHEKVDTEAFF.

This clone has a single count. The chain combines TRBV5-8 with TRBJ2-1; D might be TRBD1 (6 bases). Between the trimmed V and J ends, which lost 4 bases and 0 bases, there was a span of 20 bases. Germline CDR1 reads SGHTS; CDR2 reads YDEGEE. CDR3 length: 18 amino acids. This chain's CDR3 is CASSLIPTQQGSYNEQFF. The CDR3 bases are TGTGCCAGCAGCCTCATACCAACGCAACAGGGCTCCTACAATGAGCAGTTCTTC. The complete variable domain, with remaining parts taken from reference TRBV5-8 and TRBJ2-1, reads EAGVTQSPTHLIKTRGQQATLRCSPISGHTSVYWYQQALGLGLQFLLWYDEGEERNRGNFPPRFSGRQFPNYSSELNVNALELEDSALYLCASSLIPTQQGSYNEQFFGPGTRLTVL.

This clone was counted a single time. This chain connects TRBV19 to TRBJ2-7; the match to TRBD1 covers 10 bases. This CDR3 is 13 amino acids long. With V trimmed by 4 bases and J by 3 bases, 0 bases remained unmatched. The germline CDR1 and CDR2 sequences are LNHDA and SQIVND (reference sequence). CDR3 sequence reads: CASSRTGGYEQYF. CDR3 DNA sequence: TGTGCCAGTAGTAGGACAGGGGGCTACGAGCAGTACTTC.

The chain combines TRBV11-2 with TRBJ2-7, with D perhaps TRBD1 (5 bases). Trimming took 2 bases from V and 0 from J, leaving 11 bases between them. Germline loops: CDR1 SGHAT, CDR2 FQNNGV. This CDR3 has 15 residues. DNA of the CDR3: TGTGCCAGCAGCTTAATACAGGTCAGCTCCTACGAGCAGTACTTC. Protein sequence: CASSLIQVSSYEQYF. Variable domain in full (rest from reference TRBV11-2 and TRBJ2-7): EAGVAQSPRYKIIEKRQSVAFWCNPISGHATLYWYQQILGQGPKLLIQFQNNGVVDDSQLPKDRFSAERLKGVDSTLKIQPAKLEDSAVYLCASSLIQVSSYEQYFGPGTRLTVT.